The 12 T cell receptor beta chains reported below all come from one sample, sequenced in a study of cytomegalovirus exposure and HLA in healthy donors. The PCR had 60 Vbeta and 13 Jbeta primers. Profiled with immunoSEQ multiplex PCR; TCRdb holds only in-frame clones, not every one. This sample lists about 54,000 clones; its ten largest clones have roughly 7.1%. The material sequenced was PBMCs. The receptors were gathered from a woman in her forties in good health and CMV-seronegative.

This chain links TRBV4-2 with TRBJ1-5; D remains ambiguous. The V gene's germline CDR1 is LGHNA and CDR2 YNFKEQ. Trimming took 4 bases from V and 3 from J, leaving 13 bases between them. The CDR3 spans 15 residues. The CDR3 protein is CASSPRSSVNQPQHF. The CDR3 region has the DNA TGTGCCAGCAGCCCCCGGAGTTCGGTCAATCAGCCCCAGCATTTT.

The chain carries TRBV18 and TRBJ1-1; maybe TRBD1 (6 bases). Between the trimmed V and J ends, which lost 6 bases and 6 bases, there was a span of 14 bases. In germline, CDR1 is KGHSH, CDR2 LQKENI. This CDR3 has 13 amino acids. CDR3 amino acids: CASSGPTGSEAFF. DNA of the CDR3: TGTGCCAGCTCGGGGCCTACAGGGTCTGAAGCTTTCTTT.

The CDR3 loop reads CASSSGLGTETQYF. The CDR3 nucleotides are TGTGCCAGCAGTTCTGGACTAGGGACAGAGACCCAGTACTTC. This chain links TRBV6-5 with TRBJ2-5; 7 positions agree with TRBD2. V gave up 4 bases and J gave up 4 bases; unmatched junction bases: 6. The CDR3 consists of 14 residues. Germline assignment: CDR1 MNHEY and CDR2 SVGAGI.

The J gene is TRBJ2-7, the V gene TRBV27; D perhaps matches TRBD2 (5 bases). Trimming removed 5 bases from V and 5 bases from J, with 19 bases in between. Germline CDR1 and CDR2: MNHEY and SMNVEV (reference sequence). The CDR3 extends over 15 amino acids. This CDR3 reads CASSPPGYPPHEQYF. DNA of the CDR3: TGTGCCAGCAGTCCCCCGGGGTACCCCCCTCACGAGCAGTACTTC.

This chain uses TRBV5-8 with TRBJ1-5; the D gene is possibly TRBD1 (6 bases). The CDR3 is made up of 15 amino acids. Trimming took off 0 bases at V and 1 base at J, with 8 bases between the two ends. The germline V gene has CDR1 SGHTS and CDR2 YDEGEE. CDR3 sequence: CASSLVGASNQPQHF. The CDR3 coding sequence is TGTGCCAGCAGCTTGGTGGGGGCCAGCAATCAGCCCCAGCATTTT.

V usage is TRBV19 and J usage is TRBJ2-7; 11 bases map to TRBD2. This CDR3 spans 14 amino acids. V trimming: 6 bases; J trimming: 7 bases; junction bases outside the gene matches: 8. Germline CDR1 and CDR2: LNHDA and SQIVND (reference sequence). In DNA form, the CDR3 reads TGTGCCAGTAGGCCGACTAGCGGGACGGGGGAGCAGTACTTC. It yields the protein CASRPTSGTGEQYF. The full variable domain, rest sourced from reference TRBV19 and TRBJ2-7, is DGGITQSPKYLFRKEGQNVTLSCEQNLNHDAMYWYRQDPGQGLRLIYYSQIVNDFQKGDIAEGYSVSREKKESFPLTVTSAQKNPTAFYLCASRPTSGTGEQYFGPGTRLTVT.

V usage is TRBV27 and J usage is TRBJ1-3, with unresolved D. There are 14 residues in the CDR3. The V and J ends lost 4 bases and 2 bases respectively, with 9 bases between them. Germline values: CDR1 MNHEY, CDR2 SMNVEV (reference sequence). The CDR3 loop is CASSSREPGNTIYF. CDR3 nucleotide sequence: TGTGCCAGCAGTTCCCGAGAGCCTGGAAACACCATATATTTT.

The V gene is TRBV18, the J gene TRBJ2-7; the match to TRBD2 covers 11 bases. CDR1 is KGHSH, CDR2 LQKENI, per germline. This CDR3 has 15 residues. V was clipped by 1 base and J by 3 bases; unmatched bases: 2. The CDR3 nucleotides read TGTGCCAGCTCACCACTCGGGACTAGCGGCTACGAGCAGTACTTC. Translated, it gives CASSPLGTSGYEQYF.

The V gene is TRBV5-1, the J gene TRBJ1-2; D might be TRBD1 (6 bases). CDR3 size: 12 residues. V was shortened by 7 bases and J by 4 bases, with 11 bases between the two germline ends. The germline V gene has CDR1 SGHRS and CDR2 YFSETQ. CDR3 in DNA: TGCGCCAGCGGGGGGGGGCCCTATGGCTACACCTTC. This translates into CASGGGPYGYTF.

This chain connects TRBV25-1 to TRBJ2-7; 9 bases match TRBD2. This CDR3 spans 16 amino acids. Germline values: CDR1 MGHDK, CDR2 SYGVNS. The ends lost 1 base at V and 3 bases at J; junction bases unmatched: 7. The CDR3 sequence: CASSESRAGGLYEQYF. The DNA for the CDR3 is TGTGCCAGCAGTGAATCTAGAGCGGGAGGACTCTACGAGCAGTACTTC.

This chain uses TRBV13 with TRBJ2-7, with a possible D match to TRBD1 (5 bases). Germline-derived CDR1 and CDR2 are PRHDT and FYEKMQ (reference sequence). The CDR3 consists of 13 residues. V lost 5 bases and J lost 2, with 10 bases in between. The chain's CDR3 is CASSQTGTYEQYF. The CDR3 DNA sequence: TGTGCCAGCAGCCAAACAGGCACCTACGAGCAGTACTTC.

The chain combines TRBV28 with TRBJ1-1; no definite D call. CDR3 length: 13 residues. V gave up 4 bases and J gave up 1 base, with 7 bases separating them. The germline CDR1 and CDR2 sequences are MDHEN and SYDVKM. CDR3 bases: TGTGCCAGCAGTTCGCACAGGAACACTGAAGCTTTCTTT. Protein sequence: CASSSHRNTEAFF.